These 13 T cell receptor beta chains were all obtained from the same sample, sequenced in a study of beta chain features in type 1 diabetes. Study results and caveats: Moderate but significant shortening of TCRB CDR3s was recorded in all four CD4+ subsets from Type 1 diabetes patients.

Every bit of the isolated RNA underwent reverse transcription, so sequencing read expressed TCRB transcripts. TCRdb keeps only in-frame clones here, not all; method: immunoSEQ multiplex PCR. Counted here are 95,000 to 150,000 clones, 16% occurring once; the ten biggest clones make up 2.3%. These receptors' antigens are unknown. The sample consisted of central memory CD4+ T cells from blood. The receptors were gathered from a man aged 25-45 years with type 1 diabetes.

In this sample, this clone turned up a few times. The rearrangement uses TRBV28 and TRBJ2-4; D is unclear. Germline CDR1 and CDR2: MDHEN and SYDVKM. The CDR3 consists of 13 residues. V lost 3 bases and J lost 6, with 9 bases in between. The CDR3 DNA is TGTGCCAGCAGTTTGTCGGCGGCAAACATTCAGTACTTC. This gives the protein CASSLSAANIQYF.

This clone was seen many times. This chain links TRBV5-1 with TRBJ2-5; the match to TRBD2 covers 12 bases. CDR1 and CDR2 from the germline V gene are SGHRS and YFSETQ. V shed 4 bases and J 5 bases; nucleotides not matched to a gene: 3. The CDR3 has 14 residues. The CDR3 sequence is CASSPSGGAETQYF. CDR3 DNA sequence: TGCGCCAGCAGCCCTAGCGGGGGGGCGGAGACCCAGTACTTC.

This clone was observed a handful of times. The J gene is TRBJ1-5, the V gene TRBV29-1; a weak D match, TRBD1 (5 bases). Trimming stripped 4 bases from V and 3 bases from J, with 7 bases between. Germline V CDR1 and CDR2: SQVTM, ANQGSEA. This CDR3 is 12 amino acids long. The CDR3, as DNA: TGCAGCGTTGGGACAAACAATCAGCCCCAGCATTTT. Translated: CSVGTNNQPQHF.

This clone was counted only a few times. The same CDR3 also results from other DNA sequences found in this sample. The CDR3 sequence is CASSQSGSYNEQFF. CDR3 nucleotides: TGCGCCAGCAGCCAATCAGGGAGTTACAATGAGCAGTTCTTC. This chain connects TRBV4-3 to TRBJ2-1, with D tentatively TRBD1 or TRBD2 (5 bases each). The V gene lost 2 bases and the J gene lost 4 bases, with 9 bases spanning the gap. This CDR3 has 14 residues. The germline gives CDR1 LGHNA, CDR2 YSLEER.

The V gene is TRBV7-8, the J gene TRBJ2-1; D uncertain. Germline V CDR1 and CDR2: SGHVS, FQNEAQ. The length of the CDR3 is 13 residues. V lost 4 bases and J lost 9, with 13 bases in between. CDR3 protein: CASSSGPGGEQFF. The CDR3 DNA sequence: TGTGCCAGCAGCTCCGGGCCCGGCGGTGAGCAGTTCTTC. Full variable domain (remainder filled in from reference TRBV7-8 and TRBJ2-1): GAGVSQSPRYKVAKRGQDVALRCDPISGHVSLFWYQQALGQGPEFLTYFQNEAQLDKSGLPSDRFFAERPEGSVSTLKIQRTQQEDSAVYLCASSSGPGGEQFFGPGTRLTVL.

The CDR3 DNA is TGTGCCTGGAGTCATTTAAGGAGTCCTGACGAGCAGTACTTC. Its protein is CAWSHLRSPDEQYF. J is TRBJ2-7 and V is TRBV30; D is unclear. The germline V gene encodes CDR1 GTSNPN and CDR2 SVGIG (reference sequence). This CDR3 region has 14 residues. V lost 2 bases and J 5 bases, leaving 16 bases between the germline ends. Looking up the rest from reference TRBV30 and TRBJ2-7 gives the full variable domain: SQTIHQWPATLVQPVGSPLSLECTVEGTSNPNLYWYRQAAGRGLQLLFYSVGIGQISSEVPQNLSASRPQDRQFILSSKKLLLSDSGFYLCAWSHLRSPDEQYFGPGTRLTVT.

This clone was detected only a few times. This chain links TRBV29-1 with TRBJ1-1; D might be TRBD1 (6 bases). Germline V gene data show CDR1 as SQVTM and CDR2 as ANQGSEA. V dropped 4 bases and J dropped 2 bases, with 11 bases sitting between them. CDR3 length equals 13 residues. The CDR3 reads CSVVGGTNTEAFF. CDR3 in DNA: TGCAGCGTTGTGGGGGGCACAAACACTGAAGCTTTCTTT.

This rearrangement joins TRBV18 to TRBJ2-7; D possibly matches TRBD1 or TRBD2 (6 bases each). The V gene's germline CDR1 is KGHSH and CDR2 LQKENI. The ends were cut back, 6 bases at V and 7 bases at J, with 13 bases in the middle. The CDR3 is made up of 12 amino acids. CDR3 DNA: TGTGCCAGCTCTGAAGGGGGAGGAGAGCAGTACTTC. This translates into CASSEGGGEQYF.

This clone was counted between two and nine times. The sample contains more than one DNA sequence encoding this CDR3. The CDR3 region is CASSLDRGHGYTF. DNA for the CDR3: TGTGCCAGCAGCCTCGACAGGGGGCATGGCTACACCTTC. The J gene is TRBJ1-2, the V gene TRBV9, with TRBD1 matching over 10 bases. The CDR3 covers 13 residues. V lost 4 bases, J lost 6 bases, and 3 bases stayed unmatched. Germline CDR1 and CDR2: SGDLS and YYNGEE.

Only a few counts were recorded for this clone. This CDR3 reads CAWSVQGNKNIQYF. Written as DNA, the CDR3 is TGTGCCTGGAGTGTCCAGGGAAACAAAAACATTCAGTACTTC. The chain combines TRBV30 with TRBJ2-4, with D perhaps TRBD1 (5 bases). This CDR3 spans 14 amino acids. V was clipped by 0 bases and J by 3 bases, with 9 bases between them. Germline V gene lookup returns CDR1 GTSNPN and CDR2 SVGIG (reference sequence).

The table lists this clone with many counts. The CDR3 reads CASSPGTGEYNEQFF. The DNA of the CDR3 is TGTGCCAGCAGTCCCGGGACAGGGGAGTACAATGAGCAGTTCTTC. The chain couples TRBV28 to TRBJ2-1; 10 nucleotides line up with TRBD1. The CDR3 totals 15 residues. V lost 5 bases, J lost 4 bases, and 5 bases stayed unmatched. Germline V lookup: CDR1 MDHEN, CDR2 SYDVKM.

This clone occurred a few times. V usage is TRBV28 and J usage is TRBJ2-7, with D perhaps matching TRBD1 (5 bases). This CDR3 comprises 12 residues. Germline V gene sequence: CDR1 MDHEN, CDR2 SYDVKM. The germline V and J ends were trimmed by 8 bases and 1 base, with 9 bases remaining between them. The CDR3 loop is CASGTGSYEQYF. In DNA, the CDR3 is TGTGCCAGCGGTACAGGATCCTACGAGCAGTACTTC.

The gene calls are TRBV15 and TRBJ1-2, with unresolved D. Germline V CDR1 and CDR2: LNHNV, YYDKDF (reference sequence). Trimming removed 5 bases at V and 8 bases at J, with 21 bases between. CDR3 length: 15 amino acids. The CDR3 protein is CATSAVLPGSKGYTF. CDR3 DNA: TGTGCCACCAGCGCCGTTTTGCCCGGGAGTAAAGGCTACACCTTC.